The rows below give T cell receptor beta chains drawn from one sample of a study of OX40 agonist ivuxolimab in advanced cancers. The table came from immunoSEQ multiplex PCR; TCRdb's copy has only in-frame clones and leaves some out. The sample carries 80,000 to 100,000 clones, less than 95% recorded once. The input for sequencing was CD4+ or CD8+ T cells sorted from blood, taken in a trial of the OX40 agonist ivuxolimab. The receptors come from an adult with an advanced solid tumor such as melanoma, head and neck, liver or kidney cancer. Each CDR3 is given with its conserved first and last residue. D genes are given only for firm matches. Clone size, where shown, is once, few, many, or a class for clones that have expanded.

. | . | TRBJ1-1 | TRBV19 | CASSSNKLLNTEAFF | TGTGCCAGTAGTTCAAACAAGCTACTGAACACTGAAGCTTTCTTT
TRBD1 | . | TRBJ1-2 | TRBV6-1 | CASSELWTGGARGYTF | TGTGCCAGCAGTGAGTTATGGACAGGGGGCGCACGTGGCTACACCTTC
. | . | TRBJ2-5 | TRBV27 | CASRGTGPFQETQYF | TGTGCCAGCAGAGGGACTGGGCCCTTCCAAGAGACCCAGTACTTC
. | . | TRBJ1-4 | TRBV5-1 | CASSSGGRPTNEKLFF | TGCGCCAGCAGCTCTGGTGGGCGTCCCACTAATGAAAAACTGTTTTTT
. | . | TRBJ2-1 | TRBV11-3 | CASSLVEGNEQFF | TGTGCCAGCAGCTTAGTCGAGGGCAATGAGCAGTTCTTC
. | . | TRBJ1-4 | TRBV7-9 | CASSLLSGSTNEKLFF | TGTGCCAGCAGCTTACTCTCGGGGTCAACTAATGAAAAACTGTTTTTT
TRBD1 | . | TRBJ1-4 | TRBV18 | CASSLGGTGDEKLFF | TGTGCCAGCTCACTTGGCGGGACAGGGGATGAAAAACTGTTTTTT
. | . | TRBJ1-1 | TRBV11-2 | CASSQPTGTKAFF | TGTGCCAGCAGCCAACCCACCGGGACAAAAGCTTTCTTT
TRBD2 | . | TRBJ2-1 | TRBV6-4 | CASSAGTAGGYNEQFF | TGTGCCAGCAGCGCCGGGACGGCGGGAGGGTACAATGAGCAGTTCTTC
TRBD2 | few | TRBJ2-5 | TRBV7-9 | CASSWTGTSGSSETQYF | TGTGCCAGCAGCTGGACCGGGACTAGCGGGAGTAGTGAGACCCAGTACTTC
. | . | TRBJ2-7 | TRBV11-2 | CASSSGGSTKQYF | TGTGCCAGCAGCTCCGGAGGATCAACGAAGCAGTACTTC
TRBD1 | . | TRBJ2-2 | TRBV19 | CASSPTGTGAGELFF | TGTGCCAGTAGTCCAACCGGGACAGGGGCCGGGGAGCTGTTTTTT
TRBD1 | . | TRBJ1-1 | TRBV19 | CASRLQGASTEAFF | TGTGCCAGTAGACTACAGGGGGCGAGTACTGAAGCTTTCTTT
TRBD2 | . | TRBJ2-7 | TRBV10-3 | CAISPGLASGEQYF | TGTGCCATCAGCCCGGGACTAGCATCGGGCGAGCAGTACTTC
TRBD2 | . | TRBJ2-3 | TRBV5-1 | CASSPRTSGITDTQYF | TGCGCCAGCAGCCCACGGACTAGCGGGATCACAGATACGCAGTATTTT
TRBD2 | . | TRBJ2-5 | TRBV15 | CATSTGGVVQETQYF | TGTGCCACCAGCACGGGGGGAGTGGTACAAGAGACCCAGTACTTC
. | . | TRBJ1-2 | TRBV5-1 | CASSFSGPNYGYTF | TGCGCCAGCAGCTTTTCGGGGCCTAACTATGGCTACACCTTC
. | few | TRBJ1-1 | TRBV19 | CASSADTEAFF | TGTGCCAGTAGCGCCGACACTGAAGCTTTCTTT
TRBD1 | . | TRBJ2-4 | TRBV7-2 | CASSSGQGAGNIQYF | TGTGCCAGCAGCTCAGGACAGGGGGCTGGAAACATTCAGTACTTC
. | . | TRBJ2-3 | TRBV11-3 | CASSSRSHGTSTDTQYF | TGTGCCAGCAGCTCCCGAAGCCACGGTACTAGCACAGATACGCAGTATTTT
. | few | TRBJ2-7 | TRBV19 | CASSQRGYEQYF | TGTGCCAGTAGTCAGAGGGGCTACGAGCAGTACTTC
TRBD1 | . | TRBJ1-2 | TRBV7-2 | CASSLDTQGADGYTF | TGTGCCAGCAGCTTAGATACACAGGGGGCTGATGGCTACACCTTC
TRBD2 | . | TRBJ2-7 | TRBV6-4 | CASRGTRDNEQYF | TGTGCCAGCAGAGGGACTAGAGATAACGAGCAGTACTTC
. | . | TRBJ2-3 | TRBV11-2 | CASSPIVGTQYF | TGTGCCAGCAGCCCTATCGTAGGCACGCAGTATTTT
TRBD1 | . | TRBJ1-2 | TRBV29-1 | CSVKGQGAYNYGYTF | TGCAGCGTCAAGGGACAGGGGGCATATAACTATGGCTACACCTTC
TRBD1 | few | TRBJ2-5 | TRBV9 | CASSVAPGGEETQYF | TGTGCCAGCAGCGTAGCCCCAGGGGGCGAAGAGACCCAGTACTTC
TRBD2 | once | TRBJ2-1 | TRBV7-3 | CASSLLAGGLPYNEQFF | TGTGCCAGCAGCTTACTAGCGGGAGGTCTTCCATACAATGAGCAGTTCTTC
TRBD2 | . | TRBJ2-7 | TRBV28 | CASSFSQREWRQYF | TGTGCCAGCAGTTTTTCCCAGCGGGAGTGGAGGCAGTACTTC
. | . | TRBJ2-7 | TRBV7-9 | CASSLEEEEAYEQYF | TGTGCCAGCAGCTTAGAGGAGGAGGAGGCCTACGAGCAGTACTTC
. | . | TRBJ1-3 | TRBV5-6 | CASSLTKGLIGNTIYF | TGTGCCAGCAGCTTGACCAAGGGGCTCATCGGAAACACCATATATTTT
TRBD1 | . | TRBJ1-4 | TRBV5-5 | CASSPGGQANEKLFF | TGTGCCAGCAGTCCAGGGGGTCAGGCTAATGAAAAACTGTTTTTT
. | . | TRBJ1-2 | TRBV7-2 | CASSLDRYGYTF | TGTGCCAGCAGCCTAGATCGGTATGGCTACACCTTC
TRBD2 | . | TRBJ2-7 | TRBV27 | CASRGLAGGIEQYF | TGTGCCAGCCGCGGACTAGCGGGGGGAATCGAGCAGTACTTC